This is a list of T cell receptor beta chains from one sample in a study of shared clonotypes between healthy human individuals. Profiled with immunoSEQ multiplex PCR; TCRdb holds only in-frame clones, not every one. The sample includes roughly 2.1 million clones, around 93% seen only once; the top ten take around 1.7%. The sequenced sample was naive CD8+ T cells from PBMCs. These receptors were obtained from a man aged 18 to 30 in good health. Some clones in this sample may be carry-over from other donors' samples. The CDR3 runs from the conserved cysteine through the conserved F or W. D genes are given only for firm matches. Clone size is shown for a subset of rows, as once, few, many or a class of expanded clone.

j_call | d_call | clone_size | v_call | cdr3_nt | cdr3_aa
TRBJ1-2 | . | . | TRBV14 | TGTGCCAGCAGCCGCCTCAGGAACTATGGCTACACCTTC | CASSRLRNYGYTF
TRBJ2-7 | TRBD2 | . | TRBV7-6 | TGTGCCAGCAGCCCACGGACTAGCGGGGCTACCTACGAGCAGTACTTC | CASSPRTSGATYEQYF
TRBJ2-1 | . | . | TRBV19 | TGTGCCAGTAGTCAGCAGTGGAGCTCCTACAATGAGCAGTTCTTC | CASSQQWSSYNEQFF
TRBJ1-2 | . | . | TRBV29-1 | TGCAGCGTTGAGCGACAGGACTATGGCTACACCTTC | CSVERQDYGYTF
TRBJ2-5 | . | . | TRBV7-3 | TGTGCCAGCAGCTTAATACCCCCTGACAAGCAAGAGACCCAGTACTTC | CASSLIPPDKQETQYF
TRBJ1-3 | . | . | TRBV27 | TGTGCCAGCAGTTTATCCCGATCTGGAAACACCATATATTTT | CASSLSRSGNTIYF
TRBJ2-7 | . | . | TRBV9 | TGTGCCAGCAGCATACAGGGCGTCGCCTACGAGCAGTACTTC | CASSIQGVAYEQYF
TRBJ2-7 | . | . | TRBV5-8 | TGTGCCAGCAGCTTGGCCCAGTGGTACGAGCAGTACTTC | CASSLAQWYEQYF
TRBJ1-1 | . | . | TRBV29-1 | TGCAGCGTTGAAGGGGGAACTGAAGCTTTCTTT | CSVEGGTEAFF
TRBJ1-1 | . | . | TRBV30 | TGTGCCTGGGAGGGGGGGGACACTGAAGCTTTCTTT | CAWEGGDTEAFF
TRBJ2-3 | TRBD2 | . | TRBV5-6 | TGTGCCAGCAGCTTGGTGGCTAGCGGGATAGCAGATACGCAGTATTTT | CASSLVASGIADTQYF
TRBJ2-7 | . | . | TRBV11-2 | TGTGCCAGCAGCTTAGGGTTCGGATCCTACGAGCAGTACTTC | CASSLGFGSYEQYF
TRBJ2-7 | . | . | TRBV29-1 | TGCAGCGTTGAAGAGGGCGTCCCCTACGAGCAGTACTTC | CSVEEGVPYEQYF
TRBJ2-1 | TRBD2 | . | TRBV4-2 | TGTGCCAGCAGCGATAGCGGGGAGGCTGGTGATGAGCAGTTCTTC | CASSDSGEAGDEQFF
TRBJ1-6 | TRBD1 | . | TRBV4-1 | TGCGCCAGTCAGGGGGGGAATTCACCCCTCCACTTT | CASQGGNSPLHF
TRBJ2-7 | TRBD1 | . | TRBV9 | TGTGCCAGCAGCGTCCAGGACAGGGTTTCCGAGCAGTACTTC | CASSVQDRVSEQYF
TRBJ2-1 | . | once | TRBV27 | TGTGCCAGCAGTCTTCAAGCGGGTGAGCAGTTCTTC | CASSLQAGEQFF
TRBJ1-2 | . | . | TRBV28 | TGTGCCAGCAGTTTGACGGGCCCGACGGGTAACTATGGCTACACCTTC | CASSLTGPTGNYGYTF
TRBJ2-2 | . | . | TRBV6-6 | TGTGCCAGCAGTTATGCCCGAGCGAACACCGGGGAGCTGTTTTTT | CASSYARANTGELFF
TRBJ2-7 | TRBD1 | many | TRBV7-8 | TGTGCCAGCAGCTTAAAGGGGACCCCTTCGGACAGGAGGAACGAGCAGTACTTC | CASSLKGTPSDRRNEQYF
TRBJ2-2 | . | . | TRBV11-2 | TGTGCCAGCAGCCGGTGGGGCACGAACACCGGGGAGCTGTTTTTT | CASSRWGTNTGELFF
TRBJ2-7 | . | . | TRBV2 | TGTGCCAGCATGAGGGACGAGCAGTACTTC | CASMRDEQYF
TRBJ2-3 | TRBD2 | . | TRBV7-3 | TGTGCCAGCAGCTCCGGGACTAGCAAAACAGATACGCAGTATTTT | CASSSGTSKTDTQYF
TRBJ2-2 | . | . | TRBV29-1 | TGCAGCGTTGAACTCACAGGGTCGAACACCGGGGAGCTGTTTTTT | CSVELTGSNTGELFF
TRBJ1-5 | . | few | TRBV2 | TGTGCTGTTTCTGAGGCTTTATCACGCGAGCCCCAGCATTTT | CAVSEALSREPQHF
TRBJ1-1 | . | . | TRBV14 | TGTGCCAGCAGCCAGGAACGAACTTTGACGAAGGCTTTCTTT | CASSQERTLTKAFF
TRBJ2-1 | TRBD2 | . | TRBV4-3 | TGCGCCAGCAGCCAAGCTCTAGCGGGAGTTTCGCAAGGCTCCTACAATGAGCAGTTCTTC | CASSQALAGVSQGSYNEQFF
TRBJ1-1 | . | . | TRBV29-1 | TGCAGCGTTGCGACCATTCCATCGGGGAGGAACACTGAAGCTTTCTTT | CSVATIPSGRNTEAFF
TRBJ1-1 | . | . | TRBV19 | TGTGCCAGTACCCTCGGGGGGGACCCTGAAGCTTTCTTT | CASTLGGDPEAFF
TRBJ2-5 | TRBD2 | . | TRBV6-6 | TGTGCCAGCAGTTACCGACTAGCGGGAGAAGAGACCCAGTACTTC | CASSYRLAGEETQYF
TRBJ1-5 | TRBD1 | . | TRBV27 | TGTGCCAGCAGTTTAGCGGGACAGGGGGCGGGTCAGCCCCAGCATTTT | CASSLAGQGAGQPQHF
TRBJ2-7 | TRBD2 | . | TRBV2 | TGTGCCAGCAGTGAACGCGTGACTAGCGGGGACGAGCAGTACTTC | CASSERVTSGDEQYF
TRBJ2-7 | . | . | TRBV9 | TGTGCCAGCAGCGCCGTCCCCTACGAGCAGTACTTC | CASSAVPYEQYF
TRBJ1-1 | . | . | TRBV28 | TGTGCCAGCAGTCCCCCGAGGGGGACTGAAGCTTTCTTT | CASSPPRGTEAFF
TRBJ2-7 | . | . | TRBV27 | TGTGCCAGCAGTCAACATGGATATGGGTACTACGAGCAGTACTTC | CASSQHGYGYYEQYF
TRBJ2-1 | TRBD1 | . | TRBV7-9 | TGTGCCAGCAGCTCCACTGACAGGGGGCGAAACAATGAGCAGTTCTTC | CASSSTDRGRNNEQFF
TRBJ2-7 | . | . | TRBV7-9 | TGTGCCAGCAGCCCCTCGGCTCTAGCGAGCATAACCTACGAGCAGTACTTC | CASSPSALASITYEQYF
TRBJ2-7 | TRBD1 | . | TRBV6-6 | TGTGCCAGCAGCCTGACAGGGGGGTTCTACGAGCAGTACTTC | CASSLTGGFYEQYF
TRBJ2-7 | . | . | TRBV7-3 | TGTGCCAGCAGCCGTGGTGGAAACGACGAGCAGTGCTTC | CASSRGGNDEQCF
TRBJ2-7 | . | . | TRBV11-3 | TGTGCCAGCAGCTTAGGAGTAGGGGCCGAGCAGTACTTC | CASSLGVGAEQYF
TRBJ2-7 | . | . | TRBV28 | TGTGCCAGCAGAAGGGTGTTAACCTACGAGCAGTACTTC | CASRRVLTYEQYF
TRBJ1-1 | . | . | TRBV7-2 | TGTGCCAGCAGCTTAGTTCTGGGGATGAACACTGAAGCTTTCTTT | CASSLVLGMNTEAFF
TRBJ2-4 | TRBD1 | . | TRBV5-1 | TGCGCCAGCAGCCCCACAGGGGGCTCAGCCAAAAACATTCAGTACTTC | CASSPTGGSAKNIQYF
TRBJ1-1 | TRBD1 | . | TRBV18 | TGTGCCAGCTCACACCCTCATGACAGGGGCACTGAAGCTTTCTTT | CASSHPHDRGTEAFF
TRBJ2-5 | . | once | TRBV28 | TGTGCCAGCAGTCCCCTATGGCAGACCCAGTACTTC | CASSPLWQTQYF
TRBJ2-2 | . | . | TRBV7-9 | TGTGCCAGCAGCTTAAGGGTCCTAAATACCGGGGAGCTGTTTTTT | CASSLRVLNTGELFF
TRBJ2-7 | TRBD2 | . | TRBV4-1 | TGCGCCAGCAGCCAAGTAACTAGCGGGTCCTACGAGCAGTACTTC | CASSQVTSGSYEQYF
TRBJ2-7 | . | . | TRBV28 | TGTGCCAGCAGTGCCAACTTGGGGCAGTACTTC | CASSANLGQYF
TRBJ2-3 | . | . | TRBV13 | TGTGCCAGCAGCTTACGCGGGGTAAGCGCAGATACGCAGTATTTT | CASSLRGVSADTQYF